This T cell receptor (beta chain) was observed in a study of blood T cell repertoires in COVID-19. The CDR3 extends over 15 amino acids. Trimming stripped 2 bases from V and 4 bases from J, with 14 bases between. The germline V gene encodes CDR1 LGHDT and CDR2 YNNKEL (reference sequence). Per the authors' pipeline: Reference gene primer amplification gave estimated nucleated cell counts. Method: immunoSEQ multiplex PCR; TCRdb's copy keeps in-frame clones and lacks some. V and J calls and clone size follow that table, whereas D and trimming were derived from the DNA. The sample contains hundreds of thousands of clones, 80% to 90% of which appear only once. Participants spanned ages roughly 18 to 90 years and resided in roughly 22 US areas. The study assigned cohorts using participant-reported clinical history. Recovered status in Cohort 3 required two negative PCRs, clearance, or symptom resolution.

The sequence derives from a woman aged 18-29 years who had recovered from COVID-19. The sequenced material came from PBMCs or T cells enriched from blood (not recorded which). The rearrangement links TRBV3-1 (or the pseudogene TRBV3-2) to TRBJ1-2; weak D call: TRBD1 (5 bases). The CDR3 bases are TGTGCCAGCAGCCAATTATGGCAGGGCACCTATGGCTACACCTTC. Translation gives CASSQLWQGTYGYTF.